Shown below are 27 T cell receptor beta chains from a single sample sequenced in a study of blood T cell repertoires in COVID-19. TCRdb keeps only in-frame clones here, not all; method: immunoSEQ multiplex PCR. The repertoire holds about 250,000 clones, with about 89% as singletons. Material for sequencing was peripheral blood. The origin of the receptors is a man aged 25-45 years with acute or convalescent COVID-19.

This chain joins TRBV6-5 and TRBJ2-2, with 7 bases lining up with TRBD1. After removal of 6 bases from V and 2 bases from J, the junction contained 6 bases not matched to a gene. CDR1 and CDR2 from the germline V gene are MNHEY and SVGAGI. The CDR3 is 15 amino acids. CDR3 sequence reads: CASRIGTANTGELFF. DNA for the CDR3: TGTGCCAGCAGGATCGGGACAGCTAACACCGGGGAGCTGTTTTTT.

The rearrangement links TRBV5-1 to TRBJ1-1; D not certain. This CDR3 is 14 amino acids long. V shed 4 bases and J shed 4 bases, with 14 bases lying between them. Germline V gene sequence: CDR1 SGHRS, CDR2 YFSETQ. The CDR3 DNA is TGCGCCAGCAGCCCTGACATATCGCGCACTGAAGCTTTCTTT. This codes for CASSPDISRTEAFF.

V gene TRBV28 combines with J gene TRBJ2-7; 9 bases agree with TRBD2. This CDR3 region has 18 residues. V gave up 4 bases and J gave up 0 bases; unmatched junction bases: 13. Per the germline V gene, CDR1 is MDHEN and CDR2 is SYDVKM. The CDR3 sequence is CASSSPKSSGSRSYEQYF. The DNA for the CDR3 is TGTGCCAGCAGTTCACCAAAAAGTAGCGGGAGCCGCTCCTACGAGCAGTACTTC.

A single count supports this clone. The chain has TRBV28 and TRBJ1-1, with a possible D match to TRBD1 (5 bases). Germline CDR1 MDHEN, CDR2 SYDVKM. CDR3 length equals 14 residues. Trimming removed 7 bases from V and 4 bases from J, with 16 bases in between. CDR3 sequence: CASTQGGWGTEAFF. CDR3 bases: TGTGCCAGCACCCAGGGAGGGTGGGGCACTGAAGCTTTCTTT.

The chain recombines TRBV30 with TRBJ1-1, with D hard to call. V was cut by 3 bases and J by 2 bases, with 10 bases left in between. CDR3 length equals 13 residues. Per the germline V gene, CDR1 is GTSNPN and CDR2 is SVGIG (reference sequence). The DNA for the CDR3 is TGTGCCTGGAGCACTCACTTAAACACTGAAGCTTTCTTT. Protein sequence: CAWSTHLNTEAFF.

This chain connects TRBV6-6 to TRBJ1-2; tentatively, D is TRBD1 (5 bases). Germline values: CDR1 MNHNY, CDR2 SVGAGI (reference sequence). This CDR3 is 13 amino acids long. Trimming shortened V by 4 bases and J by 8 bases, and 14 bases separated the two germline ends. CDR3 coding DNA: TGTGCCAGCAGTTTAGACAGACACTTAGGCTACACCTTC. Its protein is CASSLDRHLGYTF.

The rearrangement uses TRBV30 and TRBJ2-3; TRBD1 matches 7 bases. The CDR3 length is 14 residues. CDR1 is GTSNPN and CDR2 is SVGIG in the germline V gene (reference sequence). Trimming removed 5 bases from V and 5 bases from J; junction bases left unmatched: 10. For the CDR3, the DNA is TGTGCCTGGGGGACAGACAGGGCCAGAGATACGCAGTATTTT. This translates into CAWGTDRARDTQYF.

The chain links TRBV5-1 to TRBJ1-2; 8 nucleotides match TRBD1. V trimming: 4 bases; J trimming: 10 bases; junction bases outside the gene matches: 6. The CDR3 has 12 amino acids. CDR1 SGHRS and CDR2 YFSETQ come from the germline V gene. CDR3 in DNA: TGCGCCAGCAGCAGGACAGGGTACGCCTACACCTTC. This encodes CASSRTGYAYTF. Combining the CDR3 with reference TRBV5-1 and TRBJ1-2 gives the whole variable domain KAGVTQTPRYLIKTRGQQVTLSCSPISGHRSVSWYQQTPGQGLQFLFEYFSETQRNKGNFPGRFSGRQFSNSRSEMNVSTLELGDSALYLCASSRTGYAYTFGSGTRLTVV.

This chain connects TRBV5-4 to TRBJ2-1, with a possible D match to TRBD2 (6 bases). V was cut by 4 bases and J by 4 bases, with 12 bases left in between. The CDR3 spans 14 residues. The germline V gene has CDR1 SGHNT and CDR2 YYREEE (reference sequence). The CDR3 DNA is TGTGCCAGCAGCGGGTTAGCGGAGTACAATGAGCAGTTCTTC. Its protein product is CASSGLAEYNEQFF. Using reference TRBV5-4 and TRBJ2-1 for the parts outside the CDR3, the full variable domain is ETGVTQSPTHLIKTRGQQVTLRCSSQSGHNTVSWYQQALGQGPQFIFQYYREEENGRGNFPPRFSGLQFPNYSSELNVNALELDDSALYLCASSGLAEYNEQFFGPGTRLTVL.

This chain links TRBV9 with TRBJ1-3, with TRBD1 matching 7 bases. V lost 0 bases and J lost 0; bases outside the gene matches: 18. Germline V gene lookup returns CDR1 SGDLS and CDR2 YYNGEE. CDR3 size: 21 residues. CDR3 DNA: TGTGCCAGCAGCGTAGCTAACCCGGGACAGTTCGCAAGTAGCTCTGGAAACACCATATATTTT. The encoded protein is CASSVANPGQFASSSGNTIYF.

This clone was seen once. V gene TRBV7-9 combines with J gene TRBJ1-5; D possibly corresponds to TRBD1 (6 bases). CDR1 SEHNR and CDR2 FQNEAQ come from the germline V gene (reference sequence). Between the trimmed V and J ends, which lost 1 base and 7 bases, there was a span of 8 bases. This CDR3 spans 13 amino acids. CDR3 protein: CASSLGGRQPQHF. The DNA for the CDR3 is TGTGCCAGCAGCTTAGGGGGGCGGCAGCCCCAGCATTTT.

Written as DNA, the CDR3 is TGTGCCAGCAGCTTTGAGTTGGGACAGGTGAACACTGAAGCTTTCTTT. This sequence encodes CASSFELGQVNTEAFF. This sequence joins TRBV5-6 and TRBJ1-1; TRBD1 matches at 8 bases. The CDR3 runs to 16 residues. Per germline, CDR1 SGHDT and CDR2 YYEEEE. The V gene end was trimmed by 2 bases and the J gene end by 0 bases; junction bases not matched to a gene: 6. The variable domain in full, completed from reference TRBV5-6 and TRBJ1-1, reads DAGVTQSPTHLIKTRGQQVTLRCSPKSGHDTVSWYQQALGQGPQFIFQYYEEEERQRGNFPDRFSGHQFPNYSSELNVNALLLGDSALYLCASSFELGQVNTEAFFGQGTRLTVV.

This chain's CDR3 is CASNPYREGDGYTF. The CDR3, as DNA: TGTGCCAGCAACCCCTACAGAGAGGGGGACGGCTACACCTTC. The gene calls are TRBV28 and TRBJ1-2, with D maybe TRBD1 (6 bases). The length of the CDR3 is 14 residues. V lost 7 bases and J lost 8, with 20 bases in between. Per the germline V gene, CDR1 is MDHEN and CDR2 is SYDVKM.

Only a few counts were recorded for this clone. V usage is TRBV10-1 and J usage is TRBJ1-1; possible D gene TRBD1, 6 bases. Per the germline V gene, CDR1 is WNHNN and CDR2 is SYGVQD (reference sequence). V lost 6 bases and J lost 0, with 8 bases in between. The CDR3 consists of 13 residues. The CDR3 sequence: CASRGQLNTEAFF. Here the CDR3 DNA reads TGCGCCAGCAGAGGACAGTTGAACACTGAAGCTTTCTTT.

V and J are TRBV30 and TRBJ2-1; D perhaps matches TRBD1 (6 bases). Trimming removed 2 bases from V and 8 bases from J, with 10 bases in between. Germline-derived CDR1 and CDR2 are GTSNPN and SVGIG (reference sequence). The length of the CDR3 is 12 residues. Here the CDR3 DNA reads TGTGCCTGGAGTAGGTGGGGGCATGAGCAGTTCTTC. It specifies CAWSRWGHEQFF. Complete variable domain (other parts from reference TRBV30 and TRBJ2-1): SQTIHQWPATLVQPVGSPLSLECTVEGTSNPNLYWYRQAAGRGLQLLFYSVGIGQISSEVPQNLSASRPQDRQFILSSKKLLLSDSGFYLCAWSRWGHEQFFGPGTRLTVL.

The rearrangement joins TRBV9 to TRBJ1-3; a possible D gene is TRBD1 (6 bases). The CDR3 length is 16 residues. Germline CDR1 is SGDLS and CDR2 is YYNGEE. Deletions cut 4 bases from V and 2 bases from J, with 16 bases between. The CDR3 sequence: CASSREGHITGNTIYF. The CDR3 DNA follows: TGTGCCAGCAGCAGAGAGGGACATATTACTGGAAACACCATATATTTT.

The V and J genes are TRBV5-1 and TRBJ1-4; 8 bases match TRBD1. The CDR3 consists of 14 residues. CDR1 is SGHRS, CDR2 YFSETQ, per germline. V trimming: 1 base; J trimming: 6 bases; junction bases outside the gene matches: 2. CDR3: CASSLTGGYEKLFF. The CDR3 DNA is TGCGCCAGCAGCTTGACAGGGGGGTATGAAAAACTGTTTTTT.

This chain's CDR3 is CASSPYRVIENTEAFF. The CDR3 DNA reads as TGCGCCAGCAGCCCGTACAGGGTAATTGAGAACACTGAAGCTTTCTTT. V usage is TRBV4-1 and J usage is TRBJ1-1; tentative D call: TRBD1 (6 bases). The V end lost 4 bases, the J end lost 1 base, and 16 bases lay between the germline ends. CDR1 is MGHRA, CDR2 YSYEKL, per germline. The CDR3 is 16 residues long.

V is TRBV6-1 and J is TRBJ2-5; no firm D call. This CDR3 has 14 amino acids. V was trimmed by 2 bases and J by 2 bases, leaving 9 bases between them. Germline V CDR1 and CDR2: MNHNS, SASEGT. CDR3 region: CASSELVSQETQYF. DNA of the CDR3: TGTGCCAGCAGTGAACTTGTCAGTCAAGAGACCCAGTACTTC.

The CDR3 DNA sequence: TGTGCCAGCAGCCTATCGCTGACCGGGGAGCTGTTTTTT. Protein sequence: CASSLSLTGELFF. The chain couples TRBV11-2 to TRBJ2-2; D ambiguous. Trimming cost V 5 bases and J 5 bases, with 9 bases left between them. Germline V lookup: CDR1 SGHAT, CDR2 FQNNGV. CDR3 length: 13 residues.

The V gene is TRBV6-5, the J gene TRBJ2-2, with 9 positions matching TRBD2. Germline V gene sequence: CDR1 MNHEY, CDR2 SVGAGI. The CDR3 is 16 residues long. V dropped 2 bases and J dropped 4; count of bases not matched to a gene: 5. CDR3 loop: CASSYGLAGPTGELFF. The CDR3 region has the DNA TGTGCCAGCAGTTACGGGCTAGCGGGACCCACCGGGGAGCTGTTTTTT.

This chain joins TRBV18 and TRBJ1-4; D gene uncertain. The ends were cut back, 4 bases at V and 4 bases at J, with 7 bases in the middle. The CDR3 spans 13 residues. Germline assignment: CDR1 KGHSH and CDR2 LQKENI. Here the CDR3 DNA reads TGTGCCAGCTCACGCGGGGTTAATGAAAAACTGTTTTTT. Translation gives CASSRGVNEKLFF.

The chain carries TRBV5-6 and TRBJ2-3; weak D call: TRBD1 (5 bases). Trimming removed 5 bases at V and 5 bases at J, with 21 bases between. Germline lookup yields CDR1 SGHDT and CDR2 YYEEEE. This CDR3 has 16 residues. The CDR3 loop reads CASSQRGSRRVDTQYF. For the CDR3, the DNA is TGTGCCAGCAGTCAAAGGGGTAGTCGAAGGGTAGATACGCAGTATTTT.

The chain is built from TRBV20-1 and TRBJ1-4; no definite D call. V was cut by 2 bases and J by 14 bases, with 9 bases left in between. The CDR3 runs 10 residues. Germline lookup yields CDR1 DFQATT and CDR2 SNEGSKA (reference sequence). CDR3 nucleotides: TGCAGTGCTAGATACTTCGATCTGTTTTTT. Amino acids: CSARYFDLFF.

V usage is TRBV4-2 and J usage is TRBJ2-5, with no clear D. The CDR3 is 15 residues long. Germline V gene lookup returns CDR1 LGHNA and CDR2 YNFKEQ. V lost 0 bases, J lost 7 bases, and 15 bases lay in between. The CDR3 region has the DNA TGTGCCAGCAGCCAAGATTCCCTCCCACCAGGGACCCAGTACTTC. Translation gives CASSQDSLPPGTQYF.

This clone occurred a few times. V gene TRBV9 combines with J gene TRBJ1-4; the D is unclear. Trimming left V 4 bases short and J 0 bases short, with 13 bases between. CDR3 length: 16 residues. Germline assignment: CDR1 SGDLS and CDR2 YYNGEE. The CDR3 here is CASSFEGYATNEKLFF. DNA for the CDR3: TGTGCCAGCAGCTTCGAGGGCTACGCAACTAATGAAAAACTGTTTTTT.

This chain uses TRBV11-2 with TRBJ2-5; D unresolved. Trimming left V 5 bases short and J 5 bases short, with 18 bases between. The CDR3 is made up of 15 amino acids. Germline V gene sequence: CDR1 SGHAT, CDR2 FQNNGV. Here the CDR3 reads CASSPFFPGYETQYF. The CDR3 nucleotides read TGTGCCAGCAGCCCCTTCTTCCCCGGGTACGAGACCCAGTACTTC.